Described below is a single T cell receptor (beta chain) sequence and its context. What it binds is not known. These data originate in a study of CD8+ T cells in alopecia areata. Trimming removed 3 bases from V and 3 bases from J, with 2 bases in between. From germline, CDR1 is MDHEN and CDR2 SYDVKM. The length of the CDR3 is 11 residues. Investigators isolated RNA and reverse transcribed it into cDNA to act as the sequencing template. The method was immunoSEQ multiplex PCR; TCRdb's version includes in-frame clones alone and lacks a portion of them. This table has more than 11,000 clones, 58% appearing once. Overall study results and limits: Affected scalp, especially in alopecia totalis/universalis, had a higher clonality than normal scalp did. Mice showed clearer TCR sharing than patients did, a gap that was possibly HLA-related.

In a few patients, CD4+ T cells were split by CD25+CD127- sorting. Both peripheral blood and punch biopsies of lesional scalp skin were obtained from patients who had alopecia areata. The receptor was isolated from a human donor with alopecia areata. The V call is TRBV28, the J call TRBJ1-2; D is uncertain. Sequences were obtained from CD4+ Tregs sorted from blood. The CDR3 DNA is TGTGCCAGCAGTTTCGACTATGGCTACACCTTC. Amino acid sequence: CASSFDYGYTF.